This T cell receptor beta chain came from a study of control samples from healthy donors and cancer patients. V dropped 7 bases and J dropped 1 base, with 19 bases sitting between them. Germline CDR1 reads LNHDA; CDR2 reads SQIVND (reference sequence). This CDR3 has 16 residues. The method was immunoSEQ multiplex PCR; TCRdb's version includes in-frame clones alone and lacks a portion of them. The sample holds around 140,000 clones, about 91% seen once. The sequenced material came from blood. This rearrangement joins TRBV19 to TRBJ1-1; D gene unclear. This clonotype was obtained from a man aged 25-45 years in good health. CDR3 in DNA: TGTGCCAGTACCCCCTTTGAATGGGAGGCGAACACTGAAGCTTTCTTT. Its translation: CASTPFEWEANTEAFF.